One and the same sample provided the 16 T cell receptor beta chains below, sequenced in a study of blood T cell repertoires in COVID-19. Clones were sequenced by immunoSEQ multiplex PCR, and TCRdb holds only the in-frame ones, with some missing. There are under 60,000 clones in the sample; 65% to 85% occur only once, and about 59% lies in the top ten. Sequenced input: peripheral blood. The receptors shown here come from a man between 65 and 85 years old with acute or convalescent COVID-19.

The chain uses TRBV7-2 and TRBJ1-5; 7 bases map to TRBD1. The CDR3 runs to 15 residues. Germline CDR1 reads SGHTA; CDR2 reads FQGNSA. V lost 5 bases, J lost 6 bases, and 10 bases stayed unmatched. The CDR3 region has the DNA TGTGCCAGCAGCCTTTCAGGGGGGCGGGGTCAGCCCCAGCATTTT. This encodes CASSLSGGRGQPQHF.

This clone was counted between two and nine times. This chain joins TRBV5-5 and TRBJ1-2; D call uncertain. The germline gives CDR1 SGHKS, CDR2 YYEKEE (reference sequence). CDR3 length equals 14 residues. Trimming shortened V by 2 bases and J by 0 bases, and 8 bases separated the two germline ends. CDR3 sequence (DNA): TGTGCCAGCAGCTTCCCCGGGTCTAACTATGGCTACACCTTC. It is translated as CASSFPGSNYGYTF.

The chain uses TRBV28 and TRBJ2-2; TRBD2 is a possible D gene (6 bases). V was shortened by 10 bases and J by 2 bases, with 11 bases between the two germline ends. The CDR3 is 13 residues long. Germline CDR1 MDHEN, CDR2 SYDVKM. CDR3 sequence (DNA): TGTGCCAAAAGGGACTCCAACACCGGGGAGCTGTTTTTT. Protein product: CAKRDSNTGELFF.

There are a few counts of this clone. The chain has TRBV5-4 and TRBJ2-7; TRBD2 matches at 9 bases. This CDR3 has 16 residues. Germline loops: CDR1 SGHNT, CDR2 YYREEE (reference sequence). Germline trimming cut 4 bases from V and 6 bases from J; bases unmatched to any gene: 14. In DNA form, the CDR3 reads TGTGCCAGCAGCCCGTATCGACTAGCGGTACCAGGCGAGCAGTACTTC. Translated: CASSPYRLAVPGEQYF. The full variable domain, its missing parts supplied by reference TRBV5-4 and TRBJ2-7, is ETGVTQSPTHLIKTRGQQVTLRCSSQSGHNTVSWYQQALGQGPQFIFQYYREEENGRGNFPPRFSGLQFPNYSSELNVNALELDDSALYLCASSPYRLAVPGEQYFGPGTRLTVT.

This chain joins TRBV11-2 and TRBJ1-1; maybe TRBD1 (5 bases). V lost 2 bases to trimming and J lost 7 bases, with 5 bases between them. The CDR3 covers 11 residues. Germline CDR1 is SGHAT and CDR2 is FQNNGV. CDR3 coding DNA: TGTGCCAGCAGCTTACAGGGTGAAGCTTTCTTT. It translates to CASSLQGEAFF.

V usage is TRBV11-2 and J usage is TRBJ2-1, with D maybe TRBD2 (6 bases). This CDR3 is built from 14 residues. Between the trimmed V and J ends, which lost 9 bases and 3 bases, there was a span of 15 bases. Germline V gene sequence: CDR1 SGHAT, CDR2 FQNNGV. DNA for the CDR3: TGTGCCAGTACCAGCGGAGGGATCTACAATGAGCAGTTCTTC. The encoded protein is CASTSGGIYNEQFF.

V is TRBV6-5 and J is TRBJ1-1; TRBD1 matches 8 bases. Losses at the gene ends were 6 bases for V and 4 bases for J; bases not matched to a gene: 4. CDR1 and CDR2 from the germline V gene are MNHEY and SVGAGI. This CDR3 spans 13 amino acids. The CDR3 spells CASRSTGVTEAFF. DNA of the CDR3: TGTGCCAGCAGATCGACAGGGGTCACTGAAGCTTTCTTT.

The CDR3 DNA sequence: TGTGCCAGCAGCTTTACAGGGAATAGCAATCAGCCCCAGCATTTT. It is translated as CASSFTGNSNQPQHF. The rearrangement links TRBV7-2 to TRBJ1-5; possibly TRBD1 for D (6 bases). Trimming removed 3 bases from V and 0 bases from J, with 9 bases in between. CDR1 SGHTA and CDR2 FQGNSA come from the germline V gene. The CDR3 sequence is 15 residues long.

V is TRBV11-3 and J is TRBJ1-4, with 8 bases lining up with TRBD1. The CDR3 is 18 residues long. The germline CDR1 and CDR2 sequences are SGHNT and YENEEA. Trimming at V came to 0 bases and at J to 1 base, leaving 7 bases not matched to a gene. The CDR3 nucleotides read TGTGCCAGCAGCTTAGACCGGACAGGGCGGAAAACTAATGAAAAACTGTTTTTT. Translation: CASSLDRTGRKTNEKLFF.

The V call is TRBV18, the J call TRBJ1-5; 8 nucleotides align to TRBD1. With 4 bases clipped from V and 6 bases from J, the junction kept 5 bases outside the gene matches. CDR3 length: 14 amino acids. The V gene's germline CDR1 is KGHSH and CDR2 LQKENI. CDR3 sequence reads: CASSLDRGRQPQHF. DNA for the CDR3: TGTGCCAGCTCACTTGACAGGGGCCGTCAGCCCCAGCATTTT.

V gene TRBV19 combines with J gene TRBJ2-3, with a weak D call TRBD1 (5 bases). This CDR3 has 13 amino acids. Trimming left V 1 base short and J 4 bases short, with 6 bases between. The V gene's germline CDR1 is LNHDA and CDR2 SQIVND (reference sequence). CDR3 loop: CASSIAGPDTQYF. The CDR3 DNA sequence: TGTGCCAGTAGTATAGCAGGGCCAGATACGCAGTATTTT. Variable domain in full (rest from reference TRBV19 and TRBJ2-3): DGGITQSPKYLFRKEGQNVTLSCEQNLNHDAMYWYRQDPGQGLRLIYYSQIVNDFQKGDIAEGYSVSREKKESFPLTVTSAQKNPTAFYLCASSIAGPDTQYFGPGTRLTVL.

J is TRBJ1-1 and V is TRBV30; no definite D call. The CDR3 is 15 residues long. With 1 base removed from V and 6 bases from J, the gap between germline ends came to 18 bases. From germline, CDR1 is GTSNPN and CDR2 SVGIG (reference sequence). The CDR3 DNA is TGTGCCTGGAGTGCCAACACGAGGTTTGGATCTGAAGCTTTCTTT. This codes for CAWSANTRFGSEAFF.

The gene calls are TRBV5-5 and TRBJ2-2; D possibly corresponds to TRBD1 (6 bases). CDR1 is SGHKS, CDR2 YYEKEE, per germline (reference sequence). This CDR3 contains 17 residues. V lost 2 bases to trimming and J lost 0 bases, with 14 bases between them. The CDR3 region is CASSFGRGRANTGELFF. DNA of the CDR3: TGTGCCAGCAGCTTCGGCAGGGGTAGAGCGAACACCGGGGAGCTGTTTTTT.

The chain joins TRBV5-1 to TRBJ2-5, with D perhaps TRBD2 (6 bases). The CDR3 spans 14 residues. V lost 2 bases and J 0 bases, leaving 8 bases between the germline ends. Germline V gene sequence: CDR1 SGHRS, CDR2 YFSETQ. The CDR3 spells CASSLGGNQETQYF. The CDR3 DNA follows: TGCGCCAGCAGCTTAGGCGGGAACCAAGAGACCCAGTACTTC.

The chain employs TRBV5-6 and TRBJ1-2; 8 nucleotides match TRBD1. This CDR3 spans 13 amino acids. Germline V lookup: CDR1 SGHDT, CDR2 YYEEEE. The V and J ends lost 7 bases and 8 bases, in that order; junction bases with no gene match: 10. CDR3 protein: CASGLQGAEGYTF. The DNA of the CDR3 is TGTGCCAGCGGCCTTCAGGGGGCAGAAGGCTACACCTTC.

V and J are TRBV11-3 and TRBJ2-2, with D tentatively TRBD1 (5 bases). Germline V CDR1 and CDR2: SGHNT, YENEEA. The V gene lost 1 base and the J gene lost 6 bases, with 9 bases spanning the gap. The CDR3 contains 14 residues. CDR3 residues: CASSLVQGPGELFF. The CDR3 nucleotides are TGTGCCAGCAGCTTAGTCCAGGGCCCCGGGGAGCTGTTTTTT.